This TCR beta chain is from a study of PD-L1 blockade in urothelial cancer. Study in general: Enrolled patients had been treated previously with 0 to 3 chemotherapy regimens. When blood samples were assessed, the median T cell count was some 150,000.

Regarding time point: pretreatment peripheral blood. The germline CDR1 and CDR2 sequences are SGHTA and FQGNSA. Trimming left V 1 base short and J 3 bases short, with 13 bases between. The CDR3 runs 15 residues. Profiled with immunoSEQ multiplex PCR; TCRdb holds only in-frame clones, not every one. The top ten hold 1.6% of the sample, which has tens of thousands of clones, 75% to 90% seen once. The TCR was taken from a man between 65 and 85 years old with urothelial cancer. V and J are TRBV7-2 and TRBJ2-7, with D unclear. Sample: PBMCs, taken around atezolizumab (anti-PD-L1) treatment. In DNA form, the CDR3 reads TGTGCCAGCAGCTTAGGAGATGGCGGTCTCTACGAGCAGTACTTC. It yields the protein CASSLGDGGLYEQYF.